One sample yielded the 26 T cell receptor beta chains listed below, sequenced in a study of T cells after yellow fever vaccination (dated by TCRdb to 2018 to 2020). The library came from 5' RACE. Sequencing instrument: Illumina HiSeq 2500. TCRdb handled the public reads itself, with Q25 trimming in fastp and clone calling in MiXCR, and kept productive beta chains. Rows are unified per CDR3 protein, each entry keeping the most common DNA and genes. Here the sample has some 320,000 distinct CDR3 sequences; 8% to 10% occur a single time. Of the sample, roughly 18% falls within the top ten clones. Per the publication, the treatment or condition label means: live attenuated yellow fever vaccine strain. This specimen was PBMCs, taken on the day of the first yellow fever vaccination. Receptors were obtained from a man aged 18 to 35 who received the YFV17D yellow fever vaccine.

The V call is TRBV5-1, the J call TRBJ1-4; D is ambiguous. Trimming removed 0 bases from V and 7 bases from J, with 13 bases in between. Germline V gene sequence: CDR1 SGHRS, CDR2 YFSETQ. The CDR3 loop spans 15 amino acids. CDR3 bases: TGCGCCAGCAGCTTGGTGGGAATGGAGGGTGAAAAACTGTTTTTT. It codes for CASSLVGMEGEKLFF.

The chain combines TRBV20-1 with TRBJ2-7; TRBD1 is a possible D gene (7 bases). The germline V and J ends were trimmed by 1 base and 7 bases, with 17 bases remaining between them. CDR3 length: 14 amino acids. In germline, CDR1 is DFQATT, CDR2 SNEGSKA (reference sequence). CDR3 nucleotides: TGCAGTGCTAGAGTACGAGGGGGCGGGATGGAGCAGTACTTC. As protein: CSARVRGGGMEQYF.

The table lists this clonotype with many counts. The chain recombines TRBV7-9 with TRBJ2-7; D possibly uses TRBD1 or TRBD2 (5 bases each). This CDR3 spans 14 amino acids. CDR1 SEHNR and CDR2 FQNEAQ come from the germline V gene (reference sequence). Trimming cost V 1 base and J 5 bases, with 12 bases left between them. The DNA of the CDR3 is TGTGCCAGCAGCTTAGGCCGGGGCCTTGACGAGCAGTACTTC. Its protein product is CASSLGRGLDEQYF.

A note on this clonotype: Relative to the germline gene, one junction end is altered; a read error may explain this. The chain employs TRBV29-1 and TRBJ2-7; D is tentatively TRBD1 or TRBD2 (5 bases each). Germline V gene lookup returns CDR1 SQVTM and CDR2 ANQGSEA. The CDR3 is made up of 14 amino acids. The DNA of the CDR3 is TGCAGCGTCGAAGCCTCCGGGACGACTTACGAGCAGTACTTC. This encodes CSVEASGTTYEQYF.

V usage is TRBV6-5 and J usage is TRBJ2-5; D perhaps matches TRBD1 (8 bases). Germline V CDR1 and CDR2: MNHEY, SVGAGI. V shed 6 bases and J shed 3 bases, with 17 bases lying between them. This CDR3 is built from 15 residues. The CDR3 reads CASRAQGGGKETQYF. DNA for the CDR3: TGTGCCAGCAGGGCACAGGGGGGGGGGAAAGAGACCCAGTACTTC.

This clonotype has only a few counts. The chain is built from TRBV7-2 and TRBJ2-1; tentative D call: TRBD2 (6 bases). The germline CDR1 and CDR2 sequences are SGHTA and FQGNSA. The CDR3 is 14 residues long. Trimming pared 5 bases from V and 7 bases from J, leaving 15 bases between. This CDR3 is CASSPPPRGNEQFF. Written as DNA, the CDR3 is TGTGCCAGCAGCCCCCCCCCTCGGGGGAATGAGCAGTTCTTC.

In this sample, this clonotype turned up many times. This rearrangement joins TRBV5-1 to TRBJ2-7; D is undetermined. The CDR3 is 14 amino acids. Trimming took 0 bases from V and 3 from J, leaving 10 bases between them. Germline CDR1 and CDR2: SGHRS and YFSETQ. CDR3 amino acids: CASSLAGVGYEQYF. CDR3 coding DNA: TGCGCCAGCAGCTTGGCGGGCGTCGGCTACGAGCAGTACTTC.

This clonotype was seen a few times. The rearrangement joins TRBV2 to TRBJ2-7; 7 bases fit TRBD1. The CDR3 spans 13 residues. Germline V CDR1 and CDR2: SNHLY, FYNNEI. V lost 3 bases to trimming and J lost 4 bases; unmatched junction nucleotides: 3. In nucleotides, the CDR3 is TGTGCCAGCAGTGAGATACAGGGGTACGAGCAGTACTTC. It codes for CASSEIQGYEQYF. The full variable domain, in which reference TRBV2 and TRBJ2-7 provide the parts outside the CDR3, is EPEVTQTPSHQVTQMGQEVILRCVPISNHLYFYWYRQILGQKVEFLVSFYNNEISEKSEIFDDQFSVERPDGSNFTLKIRSTKLEDSAMYFCASSEIQGYEQYFGPGTRLTVT.

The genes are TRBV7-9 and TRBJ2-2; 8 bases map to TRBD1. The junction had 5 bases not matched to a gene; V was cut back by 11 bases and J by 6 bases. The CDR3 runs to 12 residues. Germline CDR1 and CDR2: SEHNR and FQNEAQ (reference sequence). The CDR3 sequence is CAGQQGAGELFF. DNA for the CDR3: TGTGCCGGACAACAGGGGGCCGGGGAGCTGTTTTTT.

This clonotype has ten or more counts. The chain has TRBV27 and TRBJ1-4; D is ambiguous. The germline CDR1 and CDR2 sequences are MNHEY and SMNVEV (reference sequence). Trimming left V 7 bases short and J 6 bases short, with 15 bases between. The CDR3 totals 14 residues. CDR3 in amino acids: CASTRLEADEKLFF. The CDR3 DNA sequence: TGTGCCAGCACCCGGCTCGAGGCTGATGAAAAACTGTTTTTT.

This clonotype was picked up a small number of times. The CDR3 DNA follows: TGCAGTGCTCCTCGACGGGGACTAGGGGGTGGAACGCAGTATTTT. Its translation is CSAPRRGLGGGTQYF. V and J are TRBV20-1 and TRBJ2-3; TRBD2 agrees at 8 bases. CDR3 length: 15 amino acids. CDR1 is DFQATT, CDR2 SNEGSKA, per germline (reference sequence). J lost 9 bases, V lost 5 bases, and 16 bases had no gene match.

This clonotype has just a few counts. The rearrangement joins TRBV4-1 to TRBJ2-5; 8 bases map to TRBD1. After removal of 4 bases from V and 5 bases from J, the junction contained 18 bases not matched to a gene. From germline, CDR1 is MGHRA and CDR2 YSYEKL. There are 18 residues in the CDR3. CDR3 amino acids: CASSPQGASTSNWETQYF. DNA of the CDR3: TGCGCCAGCAGCCCTCAGGGGGCTAGTACTTCAAATTGGGAGACCCAGTACTTC.

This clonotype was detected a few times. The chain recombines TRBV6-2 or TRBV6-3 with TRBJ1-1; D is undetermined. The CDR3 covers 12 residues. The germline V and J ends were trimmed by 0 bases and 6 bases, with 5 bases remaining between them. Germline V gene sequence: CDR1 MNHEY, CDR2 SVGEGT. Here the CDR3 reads CASSYSYSEAFF. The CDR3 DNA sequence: TGTGCCAGCAGTTACTCATATTCTGAAGCTTTCTTT.

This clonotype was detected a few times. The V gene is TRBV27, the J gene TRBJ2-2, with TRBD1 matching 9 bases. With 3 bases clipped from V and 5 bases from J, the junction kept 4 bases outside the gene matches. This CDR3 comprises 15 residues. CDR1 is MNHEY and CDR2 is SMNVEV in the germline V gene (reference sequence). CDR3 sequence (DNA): TGTGCCAGCAGTTTTACAGGGGGCAGGACCGGGGAGCTGTTTTTT. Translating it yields CASSFTGGRTGELFF.

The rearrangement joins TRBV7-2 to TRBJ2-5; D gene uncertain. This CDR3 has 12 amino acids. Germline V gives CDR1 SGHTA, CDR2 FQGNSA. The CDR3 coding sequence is TGTGCAATCACGACCTCCCAAGAGACCCAGTACTTC. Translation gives CAITTSQETQYF.

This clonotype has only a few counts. CDR3 sequence (DNA): TGCAGTGCTTCGACAGGTCCTAGCTATGGCTACACCTTC. Protein sequence: CSASTGPSYGYTF. The chain is built from TRBV20-1 and TRBJ1-2; a possible D gene is TRBD1 (6 bases). This CDR3 region has 13 residues. Germline V gene data show CDR1 as DFQATT and CDR2 as SNEGSKA (reference sequence). V was trimmed by 5 bases and J by 4 bases, leaving 14 bases between them.

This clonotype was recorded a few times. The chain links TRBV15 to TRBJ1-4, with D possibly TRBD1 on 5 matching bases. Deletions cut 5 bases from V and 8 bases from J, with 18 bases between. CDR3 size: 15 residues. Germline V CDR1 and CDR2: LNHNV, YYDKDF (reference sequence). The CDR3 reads CATSAPGREEEKLFF. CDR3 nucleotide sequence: TGTGCCACCAGCGCCCCAGGGAGGGAAGAAGAAAAACTGTTTTTT.

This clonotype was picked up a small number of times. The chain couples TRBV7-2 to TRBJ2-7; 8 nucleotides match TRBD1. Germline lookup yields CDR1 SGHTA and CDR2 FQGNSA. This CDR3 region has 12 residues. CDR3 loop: CASSLSGGEWNV. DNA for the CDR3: TGTGCCAGCAGCTTATCAGGGGGCGAGTGGAACGTC.

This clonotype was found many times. CDR3 sequence reads: CASSGSGTGGLRGYTF. The CDR3 nucleotides read TGTGCCAGCAGTGGATCCGGGACAGGGGGCCTTCGGGGCTACACCTTC. The chain employs TRBV12-3 or TRBV12-4 and TRBJ1-2, with 12 bases fitting TRBD1. V shed 5 bases, J shed 8 bases, and the junction held 12 bases outside the gene matches. The CDR3 length is 16 residues.

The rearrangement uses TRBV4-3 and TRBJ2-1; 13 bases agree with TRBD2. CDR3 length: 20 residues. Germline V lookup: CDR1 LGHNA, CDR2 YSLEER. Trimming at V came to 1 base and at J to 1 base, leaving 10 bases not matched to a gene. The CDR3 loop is CASSQGRTSGGIWSYNEQFF. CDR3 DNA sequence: TGCGCCAGCAGCCAAGGGAGGACTAGCGGGGGTATTTGGTCCTACAATGAGCAGTTCTTC.

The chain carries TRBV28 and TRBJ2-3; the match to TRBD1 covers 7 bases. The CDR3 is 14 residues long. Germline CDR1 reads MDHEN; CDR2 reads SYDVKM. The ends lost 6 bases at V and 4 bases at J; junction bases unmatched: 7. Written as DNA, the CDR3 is TGTGCCAGCAGCCCCAGGACAGGCTCAGATACGCAGTATTTT. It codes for CASSPRTGSDTQYF.

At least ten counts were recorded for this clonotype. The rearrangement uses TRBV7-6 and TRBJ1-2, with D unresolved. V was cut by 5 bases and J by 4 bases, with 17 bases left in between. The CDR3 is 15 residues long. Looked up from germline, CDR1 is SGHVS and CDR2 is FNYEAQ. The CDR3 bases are TGTGCCAGCAGCGAGTCCTCGGTTCGCGGCTATGGCTACACCTTC. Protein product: CASSESSVRGYGYTF.

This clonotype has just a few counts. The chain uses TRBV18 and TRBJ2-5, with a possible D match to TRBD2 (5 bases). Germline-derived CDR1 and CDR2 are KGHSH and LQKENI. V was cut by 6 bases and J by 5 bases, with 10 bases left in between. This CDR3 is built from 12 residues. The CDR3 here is CASSAGRETQYF. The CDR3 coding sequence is TGTGCCAGCTCCGCGGGCCGGGAGACCCAGTACTTC.

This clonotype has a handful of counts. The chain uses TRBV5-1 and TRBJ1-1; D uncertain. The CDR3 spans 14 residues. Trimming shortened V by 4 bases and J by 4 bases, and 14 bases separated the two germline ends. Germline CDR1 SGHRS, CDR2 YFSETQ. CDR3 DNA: TGCGCCAGCAGCCCCCGGGAGGCGGGCACTGAAGCTTTCTTT. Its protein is CASSPREAGTEAFF. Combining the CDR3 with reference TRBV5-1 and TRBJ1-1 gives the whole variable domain KAGVTQTPRYLIKTRGQQVTLSCSPISGHRSVSWYQQTPGQGLQFLFEYFSETQRNKGNFPGRFSGRQFSNSRSEMNVSTLELGDSALYLCASSPREAGTEAFFGQGTRLTVV.

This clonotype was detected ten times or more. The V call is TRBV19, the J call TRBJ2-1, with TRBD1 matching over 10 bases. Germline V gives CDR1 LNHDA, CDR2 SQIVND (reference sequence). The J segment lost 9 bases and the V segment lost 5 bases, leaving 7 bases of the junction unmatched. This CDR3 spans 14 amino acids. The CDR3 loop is CASSSGTGVGEQFF. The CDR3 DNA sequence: TGTGCCAGTAGTTCCGGGACAGGGGTCGGTGAGCAGTTCTTC. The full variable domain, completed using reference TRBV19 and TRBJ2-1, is DGGITQSPKYLFRKEGQNVTLSCEQNLNHDAMYWYRQDPGQGLRLIYYSQIVNDFQKGDIAEGYSVSREKKESFPLTVTSAQKNPTAFYLCASSSGTGVGEQFFGPGTRLTVL.

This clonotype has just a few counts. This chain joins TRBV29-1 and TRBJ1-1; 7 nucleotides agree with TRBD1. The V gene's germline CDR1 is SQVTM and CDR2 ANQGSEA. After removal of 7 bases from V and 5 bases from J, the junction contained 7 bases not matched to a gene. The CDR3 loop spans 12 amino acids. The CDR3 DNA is TGCAGCGGCGACAGGGATGGGACTGAAGCTTTCTTT. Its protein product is CSGDRDGTEAFF.